Listed here are 2 T cell receptor beta chains from one sample, sequenced in a study of T cells after posttransplantation cyclophosphamide. Sequencing was performed with immunoSEQ multiplex PCR; in TCRdb, only in-frame clones are kept and a portion is missing. The sample has around 23,000 clones; roughly two thirds are singletons. Sequencing used memory CD4+ T cells sorted from PBMCs. These receptor sequences come from a woman aged 60-75 years in good health, CMV-negative, and a related stem cell transplant donor.

This clone was seen only once. V usage is TRBV5-1 and J usage is TRBJ1-4; TRBD1 matches 8 bases. The CDR3 spans 14 residues. The germline V gene has CDR1 SGHRS and CDR2 YFSETQ. V trimming: 0 bases; J trimming: 7 bases; junction bases outside the gene matches: 2. For the CDR3, the DNA is TGCGCCAGCAGCTTGGGTGGGACAGGTGAAAAACTGTTTTTT. It specifies CASSLGGTGEKLFF.

The chain employs TRBV5-1 and TRBJ2-1; D perhaps matches TRBD2 (6 bases). V shed 3 bases and J shed 0 bases, with 22 bases lying between them. The CDR3 loop spans 19 amino acids. Germline values: CDR1 SGHRS, CDR2 YFSETQ. CDR3 bases: TGCGCCAGCAGCTATCCGCGGGGCGGAGGTTTGGTCTCCTACAATGAGCAGTTCTTC. This encodes CASSYPRGGGLVSYNEQFF. The whole variable domain, filled in from reference TRBV5-1 and TRBJ2-1, reads KAGVTQTPRYLIKTRGQQVTLSCSPISGHRSVSWYQQTPGQGLQFLFEYFSETQRNKGNFPGRFSGRQFSNSRSEMNVSTLELGDSALYLCASSYPRGGGLVSYNEQFFGPGTRLTVL.